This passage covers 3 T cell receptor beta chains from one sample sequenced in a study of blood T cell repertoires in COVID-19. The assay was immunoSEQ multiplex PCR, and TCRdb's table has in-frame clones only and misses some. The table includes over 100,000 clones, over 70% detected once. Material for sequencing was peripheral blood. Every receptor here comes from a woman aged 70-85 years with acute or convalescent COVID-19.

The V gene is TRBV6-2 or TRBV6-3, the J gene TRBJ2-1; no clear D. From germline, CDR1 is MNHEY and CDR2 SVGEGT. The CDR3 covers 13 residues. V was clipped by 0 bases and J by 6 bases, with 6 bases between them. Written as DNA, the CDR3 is TGTGCCAGCAGTTACTCGAGAAGCAATGAGCAGTTCTTC. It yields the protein CASSYSRSNEQFF.

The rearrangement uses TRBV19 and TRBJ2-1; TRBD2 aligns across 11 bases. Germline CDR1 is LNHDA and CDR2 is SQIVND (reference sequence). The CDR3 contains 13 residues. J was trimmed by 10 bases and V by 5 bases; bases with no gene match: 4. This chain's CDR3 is CASSPSGGLEQFF. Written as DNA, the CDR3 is TGTGCCAGTAGTCCTAGCGGGGGGTTGGAGCAGTTCTTC.

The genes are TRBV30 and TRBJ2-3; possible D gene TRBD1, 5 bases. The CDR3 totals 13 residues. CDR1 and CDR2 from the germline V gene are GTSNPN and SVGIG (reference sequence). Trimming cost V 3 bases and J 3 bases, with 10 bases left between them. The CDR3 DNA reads TGTGCCTGGAGGAACAGGAGTACAGATACGCAGTATTTT. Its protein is CAWRNRSTDTQYF.